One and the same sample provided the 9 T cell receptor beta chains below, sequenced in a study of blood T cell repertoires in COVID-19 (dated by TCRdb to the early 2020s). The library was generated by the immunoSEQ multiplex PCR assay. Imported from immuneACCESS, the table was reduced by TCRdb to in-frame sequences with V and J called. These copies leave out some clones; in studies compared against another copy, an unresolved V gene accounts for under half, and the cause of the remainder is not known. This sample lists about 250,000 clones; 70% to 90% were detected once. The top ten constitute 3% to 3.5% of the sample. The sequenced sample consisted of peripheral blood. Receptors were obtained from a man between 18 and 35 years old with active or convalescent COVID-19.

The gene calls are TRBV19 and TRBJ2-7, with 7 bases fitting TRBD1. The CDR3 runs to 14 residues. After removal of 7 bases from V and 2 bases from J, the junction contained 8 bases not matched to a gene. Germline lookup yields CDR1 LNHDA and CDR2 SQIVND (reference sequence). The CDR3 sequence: CASTRRDSPYEQYF. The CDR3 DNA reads TGTGCCAGTACCCGCCGGGACAGCCCCTACGAGCAGTACTTC.

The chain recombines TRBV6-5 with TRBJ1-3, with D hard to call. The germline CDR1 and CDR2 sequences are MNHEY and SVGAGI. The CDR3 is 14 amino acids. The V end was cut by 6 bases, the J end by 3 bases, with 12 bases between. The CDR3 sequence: CASRSPSRGNTIYF. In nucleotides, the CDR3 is TGTGCCAGCAGGAGTCCCTCCCGTGGAAACACCATATATTTT.

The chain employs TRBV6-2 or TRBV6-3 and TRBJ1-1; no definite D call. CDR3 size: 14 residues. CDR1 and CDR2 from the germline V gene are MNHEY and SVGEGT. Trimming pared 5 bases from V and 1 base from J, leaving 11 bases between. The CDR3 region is CASSGLISNTEAFF. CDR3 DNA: TGTGCCAGCAGTGGCTTGATATCGAACACTGAAGCTTTCTTT.

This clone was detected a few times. CDR3 residues: CASSFLVNTEAFF. In nucleotides, the CDR3 is TGTGCCAGCAGCTTTCTAGTGAACACTGAAGCTTTCTTT. The chain carries TRBV7-3 and TRBJ1-1; D unresolved. Between the trimmed V and J ends, which lost 3 bases and 0 bases, there was a span of 5 bases. Germline values: CDR1 SGHTA, CDR2 FQGTGA. The CDR3 is 13 amino acids.

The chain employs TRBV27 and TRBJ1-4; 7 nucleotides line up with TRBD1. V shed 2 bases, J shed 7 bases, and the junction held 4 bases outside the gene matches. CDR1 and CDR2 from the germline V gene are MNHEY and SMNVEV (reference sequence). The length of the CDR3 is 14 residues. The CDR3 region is CASSLTGAVEKLFF. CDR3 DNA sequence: TGTGCCAGCAGTTTAACAGGGGCAGTTGAAAAACTGTTTTTT.

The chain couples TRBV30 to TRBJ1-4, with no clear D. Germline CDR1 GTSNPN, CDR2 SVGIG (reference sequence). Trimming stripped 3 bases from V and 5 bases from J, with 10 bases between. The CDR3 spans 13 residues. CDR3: CAWRAFLNEKLFF. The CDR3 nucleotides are TGTGCCTGGAGAGCCTTTTTGAATGAAAAACTGTTTTTT.

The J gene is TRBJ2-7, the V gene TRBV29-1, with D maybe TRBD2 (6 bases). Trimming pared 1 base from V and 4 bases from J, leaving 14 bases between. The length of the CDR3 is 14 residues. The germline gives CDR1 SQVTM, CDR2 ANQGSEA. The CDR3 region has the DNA TGCAGCGTTGAAGGGACCGCGGGAAGATACGAGCAGTACTTC. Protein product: CSVEGTAGRYEQYF.

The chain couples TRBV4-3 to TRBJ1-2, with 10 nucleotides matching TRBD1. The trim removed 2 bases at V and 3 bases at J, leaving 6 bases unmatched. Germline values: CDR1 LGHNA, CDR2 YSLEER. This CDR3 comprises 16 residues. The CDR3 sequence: CASSQLGTGAHYGYTF. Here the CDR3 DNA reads TGCGCCAGCAGCCAACTTGGGACAGGGGCCCACTATGGCTACACCTTC.

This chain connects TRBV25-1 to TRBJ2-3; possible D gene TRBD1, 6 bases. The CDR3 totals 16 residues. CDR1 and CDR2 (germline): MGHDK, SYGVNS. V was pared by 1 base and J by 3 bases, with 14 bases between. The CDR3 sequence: CASSEWGQGGTDTQYF. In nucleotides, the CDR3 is TGTGCCAGCAGTGAATGGGGACAAGGTGGTACAGATACGCAGTATTTT.